This is a list of T cell receptor beta chains from one sample in a study of blood T cell repertoires in COVID-19. TCRdb's table, derived via immunoSEQ multiplex PCR, lists solely in-frame clones and lacks some. The table includes some 180,000 clones, 80% to 85% detected once. The specimen was peripheral blood. Receptors were obtained from a woman in her thirties or forties with COVID-19, enrolled during active disease. The CDR3 runs from the conserved cysteine through the conserved F or W. Each record gives: CDR3 DNA, CDR3 protein, clone size, D gene, CDR3 length, V gene, J gene. D genes are given only for firm matches. Size values are once, few and many counts, or a class for expanded clones, and some rows have none.

CDR3 DNA: TGTGCCAGTAGCCCTGACAGGGAGTATGGCTACACCTTC
CDR3 protein: CASSPDREYGYTF
clone size: -
D gene: TRBD1
CDR3 length: 13
V gene: TRBV19
J gene: TRBJ1-2

CDR3 DNA: TGCGCCAGCAGCCAAAGCGGGGGGGCCACCGAGCAGTACTTC
CDR3 protein: CASSQSGGATEQYF
clone size: few
D gene: TRBD2
CDR3 length: 14
V gene: TRBV4-1
J gene: TRBJ2-7

CDR3 DNA: TGTGCCAGCAGCTTGGCCGGAGGGAGGCTTTACGAGCAGTACTTC
CDR3 protein: CASSLAGGRLYEQYF
clone size: -
D gene: -
CDR3 length: 15
V gene: TRBV5-6
J gene: TRBJ2-7

CDR3 DNA: TGTGCCAGCAGCTTTAGCGGGAGGAGCTCCTACGAGCAGTACTTC
CDR3 protein: CASSFSGRSSYEQYF
clone size: -
D gene: TRBD2
CDR3 length: 15
V gene: TRBV7-9
J gene: TRBJ2-7

CDR3 DNA: TGCAGCGTTGGGGCCAACGGATCACCCCTCCACTTT
CDR3 protein: CSVGANGSPLHF
clone size: few
D gene: -
CDR3 length: 12
V gene: TRBV29-1
J gene: TRBJ1-6

CDR3 DNA: TGTGCCAGCAGGGACCCTTTGACAGGGAACACTGAAGCTTTCTTT
CDR3 protein: CASRDPLTGNTEAFF
clone size: -
D gene: -
CDR3 length: 15
V gene: TRBV2
J gene: TRBJ1-1

CDR3 DNA: TGTGCCAGCAGCCCTGACCGGGAGGTGGGGGAGCAGTTCTTC
CDR3 protein: CASSPDREVGEQFF
clone size: -
D gene: TRBD2
CDR3 length: 14
V gene: TRBV7-3
J gene: TRBJ2-1

CDR3 DNA: TGTGCCAGCAGCGTAGCGGGAGGAGCCAAAAACATTCAGTACTTC
CDR3 protein: CASSVAGGAKNIQYF
clone size: -
D gene: TRBD2
CDR3 length: 15
V gene: TRBV9
J gene: TRBJ2-4

CDR3 DNA: TGTGCCACCAGTGATAAGGGGGATCGGACCGGGGAGCTGTTTTTT
CDR3 protein: CATSDKGDRTGELFF
clone size: -
D gene: -
CDR3 length: 15
V gene: TRBV24-1
J gene: TRBJ2-2

CDR3 DNA: TGTGCCACAGGAGCGGGAGGGACCCAGTACTTC
CDR3 protein: CATGAGGTQYF
clone size: once
D gene: TRBD2
CDR3 length: 11
V gene: TRBV24-1
J gene: TRBJ2-5

CDR3 DNA: TGTGCCAGCAGCCCTGGACGGACTCTTGGCAATCAGCCCCAGCATTTT
CDR3 protein: CASSPGRTLGNQPQHF
clone size: once
D gene: -
CDR3 length: 16
V gene: TRBV7-2
J gene: TRBJ1-5

CDR3 DNA: TGCGCCAGCAGCTTGGCCTCAGGGGGCAAGAATGGCTACACCTTC
CDR3 protein: CASSLASGGKNGYTF
clone size: few
D gene: TRBD1
CDR3 length: 15
V gene: TRBV5-1
J gene: TRBJ1-2

CDR3 DNA: TGTGCCAGTAGTATTTACAGGTTGAACTATGGCTACACCTTC
CDR3 protein: CASSIYRLNYGYTF
clone size: few
D gene: -
CDR3 length: 14
V gene: TRBV19
J gene: TRBJ1-2

CDR3 DNA: TGTGCCAGCAGTGAGAGCGGGCCAGATACGCAGTATTTT
CDR3 protein: CASSESGPDTQYF
clone size: -
D gene: -
CDR3 length: 13
V gene: TRBV6-1
J gene: TRBJ2-3

CDR3 DNA: TGCGCCAGCAGCTTGGAGGGGGCAGGGAACAGAAACACCATATATTTT
CDR3 protein: CASSLEGAGNRNTIYF
clone size: many
D gene: TRBD1
CDR3 length: 16
V gene: TRBV5-1
J gene: TRBJ1-3

CDR3 DNA: TGTGCCAGCACCCTTTTTATCGTCCAGGAAGCTTTCTTT
CDR3 protein: CASTLFIVQEAFF
clone size: -
D gene: -
CDR3 length: 13
V gene: TRBV7-9
J gene: TRBJ1-1

CDR3 DNA: TGTGCCAGCAGCTTAGAGCAGCGGGAATCCGTTACAAGCACAGATACGCAGTATTTT
CDR3 protein: CASSLEQRESVTSTDTQYF
clone size: -
D gene: TRBD2
CDR3 length: 19
V gene: TRBV7-6
J gene: TRBJ2-3

CDR3 DNA: TGCGCCAGCAGCTTGAAAGGGGGACCCTCTGGAAACACCATATATTTT
CDR3 protein: CASSLKGGPSGNTIYF
clone size: -
D gene: -
CDR3 length: 16
V gene: TRBV5-1
J gene: TRBJ1-3

CDR3 DNA: TGTGCCAGCAGCTCACTAGATCAGGGGGCCCAGTACTTC
CDR3 protein: CASSSLDQGAQYF
clone size: few
D gene: TRBD1
CDR3 length: 13
V gene: TRBV7-9
J gene: TRBJ2-5

CDR3 DNA: TGTGCCAGCAGCTCCTCGGGGACTAGCGGGAGGGGGTTCTTC
CDR3 protein: CASSSSGTSGRGFF
clone size: once
D gene: TRBD2
CDR3 length: 14
V gene: TRBV28
J gene: TRBJ2-1

CDR3 DNA: TGTGCCAGCAGCAGCCGGGACAGGGGTAGCTACGAGCAGTACTTC
CDR3 protein: CASSSRDRGSYEQYF
clone size: -
D gene: TRBD1
CDR3 length: 15
V gene: TRBV5-5
J gene: TRBJ2-7

CDR3 DNA: TGTGCCAGCGGACTGCCTATAAATGGGCCAGATACGCAGTATTTT
CDR3 protein: CASGLPINGPDTQYF
clone size: few
D gene: -
CDR3 length: 15
V gene: TRBV19
J gene: TRBJ2-3

CDR3 DNA: TGTGCCAGCAGCAGGTCCCAGGGTTCCTACGAGCAGTACTTC
CDR3 protein: CASSRSQGSYEQYF
clone size: -
D gene: -
CDR3 length: 14
V gene: TRBV5-5
J gene: TRBJ2-7

CDR3 DNA: TGTGCCAGCAGCCAAGATGGAATAGCGACCACAGATACGCAGTATTTT
CDR3 protein: CASSQDGIATTDTQYF
clone size: -
D gene: -
CDR3 length: 16
V gene: TRBV4-2
J gene: TRBJ2-3

CDR3 DNA: TGTGCCAGTAGTTTGGGACTAGCGGGCCTAAATGAGCAGTTCTTC
CDR3 protein: CASSLGLAGLNEQFF
clone size: -
D gene: TRBD2
CDR3 length: 15
V gene: TRBV19
J gene: TRBJ2-1

CDR3 DNA: TGTGCCATCAGTGAGCCCACGGGGGTGGGGGACAACACTGAAGCTTTCTTT
CDR3 protein: CAISEPTGVGDNTEAFF
clone size: -
D gene: -
CDR3 length: 17
V gene: TRBV10-3
J gene: TRBJ1-1

CDR3 DNA: TGTGCCAGCAGTCGGACAGGGGGGGGCTACGAGCAGTACTTC
CDR3 protein: CASSRTGGGYEQYF
clone size: few
D gene: TRBD1
CDR3 length: 14
V gene: TRBV28
J gene: TRBJ2-7

CDR3 DNA: TGTGCCAGCAGCCCCAGGGATTGGAATTCACCCCTCCACTTT
CDR3 protein: CASSPRDWNSPLHF
clone size: -
D gene: -
CDR3 length: 14
V gene: TRBV9
J gene: TRBJ1-6

CDR3 DNA: TGTGCCAGCAGTGTGGGGACAGGCTACGAGCAGTACTTC
CDR3 protein: CASSVGTGYEQYF
clone size: -
D gene: TRBD1
CDR3 length: 13
V gene: TRBV28
J gene: TRBJ2-7

CDR3 DNA: TGTGCCAGCAGCCCGGGGGGAAGCTTTAATGAAAAACTGTTTTTT
CDR3 protein: CASSPGGSFNEKLFF
clone size: -
D gene: -
CDR3 length: 15
V gene: TRBV9
J gene: TRBJ1-4

CDR3 DNA: TGTGCCAGCAGTGAGAGAACCACTAATGAAAAACTGTTTTTT
CDR3 protein: CASSERTTNEKLFF
clone size: -
D gene: -
CDR3 length: 14
V gene: TRBV2
J gene: TRBJ1-4

CDR3 DNA: TGTGCTAGTGGTTCCCCCGGGACAGGTCCTATGAACACTGAAGCTTTCTTT
CDR3 protein: CASGSPGTGPMNTEAFF
clone size: once
D gene: TRBD1
CDR3 length: 17
V gene: TRBV12-5
J gene: TRBJ1-1

CDR3 DNA: TGTGCCAGCAGCGTAGATGTGGGGCGGACCTACGAGCAGTACTTC
CDR3 protein: CASSVDVGRTYEQYF
clone size: -
D gene: -
CDR3 length: 15
V gene: TRBV9
J gene: TRBJ2-7

CDR3 DNA: TGTGCCAGCAGCGCCACAGGGGGTCGGGACACCGGGGAGCTGTTTTTT
CDR3 protein: CASSATGGRDTGELFF
clone size: -
D gene: TRBD1
CDR3 length: 16
V gene: TRBV7-3
J gene: TRBJ2-2

CDR3 DNA: TGCGCCAGCAGTGACGGGGTCGATGAGCAGTTCTTC
CDR3 protein: CASSDGVDEQFF
clone size: -
D gene: -
CDR3 length: 12
V gene: TRBV10-1
J gene: TRBJ2-1

CDR3 DNA: TGTGCCAGCAGCGTAGGAGGTAAAGAGACCCAGTACTTC
CDR3 protein: CASSVGGKETQYF
clone size: -
D gene: -
CDR3 length: 13
V gene: TRBV9
J gene: TRBJ2-5

CDR3 DNA: TGTGCCAGCAGTTGGGGCGGGAAAGAGACCCAGTACTTC
CDR3 protein: CASSWGGKETQYF
clone size: -
D gene: -
CDR3 length: 13
V gene: TRBV7-9
J gene: TRBJ2-5

CDR3 DNA: TGTGCCAGCAGTTTAGGCGGGCCTACCTACGAGCAGTACTTC
CDR3 protein: CASSLGGPTYEQYF
clone size: -
D gene: -
CDR3 length: 14
V gene: TRBV28
J gene: TRBJ2-7

CDR3 DNA: TGTGCCAGCAGTAGGCGGGGGGAAGACTCCTACGAGCAGTACTTC
CDR3 protein: CASSRRGEDSYEQYF
clone size: -
D gene: TRBD2
CDR3 length: 15
V gene: TRBV6-5
J gene: TRBJ2-7

CDR3 DNA: TGTGCCAGCGGAATGACAGGAGCCTACGAGCAGTACTTC
CDR3 protein: CASGMTGAYEQYF
clone size: -
D gene: -
CDR3 length: 13
V gene: TRBV6-4
J gene: TRBJ2-7

CDR3 DNA: TGCGCCAGCACTCCCGGGACTAGCTACAATGAGCAGTTCTTC
CDR3 protein: CASTPGTSYNEQFF
clone size: -
D gene: TRBD2
CDR3 length: 14
V gene: TRBV5-1
J gene: TRBJ2-1

CDR3 DNA: TGTGCCAGCAGCTTCACAGGGTCAGGGGAGCTGTTTTTT
CDR3 protein: CASSFTGSGELFF
clone size: -
D gene: -
CDR3 length: 13
V gene: TRBV7-3
J gene: TRBJ2-2

CDR3 DNA: TGCGCCAGCAGTTCCAGCGGGAGTGACGAGCAGTACTTC
CDR3 protein: CASSSSGSDEQYF
clone size: -
D gene: TRBD2
CDR3 length: 13
V gene: TRBV10-1
J gene: TRBJ2-7

CDR3 DNA: TGCAGCGCGTCCGGGGGGATATATCAGGGACAGGGAGGCAATCAGCCCCAGCATTTT
CDR3 protein: CSASGGIYQGQGGNQPQHF
clone size: -
D gene: TRBD1
CDR3 length: 19
V gene: TRBV29-1
J gene: TRBJ1-5

CDR3 DNA: TGTGCCAGCAGTTTATCTTCCTCCGGTGGGAGAGGGGAGCAGTACTTC
CDR3 protein: CASSLSSSGGRGEQYF
clone size: -
D gene: -
CDR3 length: 16
V gene: TRBV27
J gene: TRBJ2-7

CDR3 DNA: TGTGCCAGCAGCTTAGTCGGCGGGGAGACCCAGTACTTC
CDR3 protein: CASSLVGGETQYF
clone size: once
D gene: -
CDR3 length: 13
V gene: TRBV7-9
J gene: TRBJ2-5

CDR3 DNA: TGTGCCAGCAGGCGTGGGGGCGCTGAAGCTTTCTTT
CDR3 protein: CASRRGGAEAFF
clone size: -
D gene: -
CDR3 length: 12
V gene: TRBV27
J gene: TRBJ1-1

CDR3 DNA: TGCAGTGCCATCTACGACTACGAGCAGTACTTC
CDR3 protein: CSAIYDYEQYF
clone size: -
D gene: -
CDR3 length: 11
V gene: TRBV20-1
J gene: TRBJ2-7

CDR3 DNA: TGTGCCAGCAGTTACTCGACAGGAAACACCATATATTTT
CDR3 protein: CASSYSTGNTIYF
clone size: -
D gene: -
CDR3 length: 13
V gene: TRBV6-2/TRBV6-3
J gene: TRBJ1-3

CDR3 DNA: TGCAGCGTAAATGGAGGGGGCGCGGGGAATGAGCAGTTCTTC
CDR3 protein: CSVNGGGAGNEQFF
clone size: -
D gene: -
CDR3 length: 14
V gene: TRBV29-1
J gene: TRBJ2-1